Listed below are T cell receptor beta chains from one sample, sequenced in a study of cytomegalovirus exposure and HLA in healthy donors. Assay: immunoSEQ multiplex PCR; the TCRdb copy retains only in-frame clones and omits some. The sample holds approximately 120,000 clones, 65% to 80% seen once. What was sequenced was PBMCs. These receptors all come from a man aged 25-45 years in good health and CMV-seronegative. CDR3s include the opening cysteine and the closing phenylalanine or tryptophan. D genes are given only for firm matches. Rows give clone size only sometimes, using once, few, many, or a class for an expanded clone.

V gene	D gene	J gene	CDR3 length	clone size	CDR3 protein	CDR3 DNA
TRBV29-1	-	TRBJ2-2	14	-	CSVGVHLNTGGLFF	TGCAGCGTTGGGGTCCACTTGAACACCGGGGGGCTGTTTTTT
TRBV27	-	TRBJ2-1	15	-	CASRLGGSSYNEQFF	TGTGCCAGCAGATTAGGGGGGAGCTCCTACAATGAGCAGTTCTTC
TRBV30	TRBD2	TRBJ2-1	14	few	CAWSSFGRVDEQFF	TGTGCCTGGAGTTCCTTCGGGAGGGTCGATGAGCAGTTCTTC
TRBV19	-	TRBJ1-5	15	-	CATRGQSNSNQPQHF	TGTGCCACCCGGGGACAATCTAATAGCAATCAGCCCCAGCATTTT
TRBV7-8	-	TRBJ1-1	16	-	CASSHRQPAPNTEAFF	TGTGCCAGCAGCCATCGACAACCAGCCCCGAACACTGAAGCTTTCTTT
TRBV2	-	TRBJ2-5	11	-	CASSFQETQYF	TGTGCCAGCAGCTTTCAAGAGACCCAGTACTTC
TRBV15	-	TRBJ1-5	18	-	CATSGRTGSLYSNQPQHF	TGTGCCACCAGCGGGAGAACAGGGAGCCTCTATAGCAATCAGCCCCAGCATTTT
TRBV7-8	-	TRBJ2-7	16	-	CASSLGGIRGSYEQYF	TGTGCCAGCAGCTTGGGCGGGATCCGGGGGTCCTACGAGCAGTACTTC
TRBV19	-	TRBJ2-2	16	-	CASSIYRGVSTGELFF	TGTGCCAGTAGTATTTATAGGGGTGTGTCAACCGGGGAGCTGTTTTTT
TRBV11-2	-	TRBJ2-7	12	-	CASSLRRDEQYF	TGTGCCAGCAGCCTCCGCCGGGACGAGCAGTACTTC
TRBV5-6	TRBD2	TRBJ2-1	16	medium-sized	CASSRTSGSAYNEQFF	TGTGCCAGCAGCCGGACTAGCGGGAGTGCATACAATGAGCAGTTCTTC
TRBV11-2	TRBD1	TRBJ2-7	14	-	CASSLVDRSYEQYF	TGTGCCAGCAGCTTAGTGGACAGGTCCTACGAGCAGTACTTC
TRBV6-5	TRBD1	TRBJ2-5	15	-	CASTQTGGKRETQYF	TGTGCCAGCACCCAGACAGGGGGCAAGAGAGAGACCCAGTACTTC
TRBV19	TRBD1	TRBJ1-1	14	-	CASRRQGKNTEAFF	TGTGCCAGTAGAAGACAGGGAAAAAACACTGAAGCTTTCTTT
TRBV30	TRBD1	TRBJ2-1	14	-	CAWGRQGSYNEQFF	TGTGCCTGGGGTCGACAGGGTTCCTACAATGAGCAGTTCTTC
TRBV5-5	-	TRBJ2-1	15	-	CASSSYRVGYNEQFF	TGTGCCAGCAGCTCATACAGGGTCGGGTACAATGAGCAGTTCTTC
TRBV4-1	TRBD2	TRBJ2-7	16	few	CASSQETSGRAYEQYF	TGCGCCAGCAGCCAAGAAACTAGCGGGAGGGCCTACGAGCAGTACTTC
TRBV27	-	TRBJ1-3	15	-	CASSLRGSSGNTIYF	TGTGCCAGCAGTTTACGGGGAAGCTCTGGAAACACCATATATTTT
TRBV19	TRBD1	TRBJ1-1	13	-	CASRDSMNTEAFF	TGTGCCAGCAGGGACAGCATGAACACTGAAGCTTTCTTT
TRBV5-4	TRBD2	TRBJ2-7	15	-	CASSWGGTSVYEQYF	TGTGCCAGCAGCTGGGGCGGGACTAGCGTTTACGAGCAGTACTTC
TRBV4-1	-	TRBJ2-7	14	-	CASSQSHSSYEQYF	TGCGCCAGCAGCCAAAGTCACAGCTCCTACGAGCAGTACTTC
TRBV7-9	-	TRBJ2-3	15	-	CASSIGLGRADTQYF	TGTGCCAGCAGCATCGGTCTAGGCAGGGCAGATACGCAGTATTTT
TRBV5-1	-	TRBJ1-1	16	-	CASSLVRDPRDTEAFF	TGCGCCAGCAGCTTGGTGCGGGACCCGAGGGACACTGAAGCTTTCTTT
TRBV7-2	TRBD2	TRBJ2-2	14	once	CAGLAGGGTGELFF	TGTGCCGGACTAGCGGGGGGGGGCACCGGGGAGCTGTTTTTT
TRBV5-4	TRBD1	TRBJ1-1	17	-	CASSADRGSGMNTEAFF	TGTGCCAGCAGCGCGGACAGGGGAAGTGGGATGAACACTGAAGCTTTCTTT
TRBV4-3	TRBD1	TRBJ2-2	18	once	CASSPRTGGALGPGELFF	TGCGCCAGCAGCCCCCGAACAGGGGGCGCCTTGGGGCCCGGGGAGCTGTTTTTT
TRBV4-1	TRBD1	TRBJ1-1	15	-	CASSQEQGRDTEAFF	TGCGCCAGCAGCCAAGAACAGGGGCGGGACACTGAAGCTTTCTTT
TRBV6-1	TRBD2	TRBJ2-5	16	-	CASSEVRGSGGAAQYF	TGTGCCAGCAGTGAAGTAAGAGGAAGCGGGGGGGCCGCGCAGTACTTC
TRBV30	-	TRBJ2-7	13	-	CAWSGYYNYEQYF	TGTGCCTGGAGTGGATACTATAACTACGAGCAGTACTTC
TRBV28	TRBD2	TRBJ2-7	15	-	CASSLARLAAYEQYF	TGTGCCAGCAGTTTAGCCCGACTAGCGGCCTACGAGCAGTACTTC
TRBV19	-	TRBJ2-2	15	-	CASSIGGPYTGELFF	TGTGCCAGTAGTATAGGGGGCCCGTACACCGGGGAGCTGTTTTTT
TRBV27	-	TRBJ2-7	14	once	CASSFAGQSHEQYF	TGTGCCAGCAGTTTTGCGGGCCAGAGCCACGAGCAGTACTTC
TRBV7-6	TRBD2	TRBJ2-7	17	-	CASSLATGLAFSYEQYF	TGTGCCAGCAGCTTAGCCACGGGACTAGCGTTCTCCTACGAGCAGTACTTC
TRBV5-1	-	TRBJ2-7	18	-	CASSLAVAIRTGSYEQYF	TGCGCCAGCAGCTTGGCAGTGGCTATTCGGACTGGCTCCTACGAGCAGTACTTC
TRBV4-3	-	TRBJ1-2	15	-	CASSQDRDIGYGYTF	TGCGCCAGCAGCCAAGATCGGGACATTGGCTATGGCTACACCTTC
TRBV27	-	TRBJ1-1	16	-	CASRYAGGGAFTEAFF	TGTGCCAGCAGGTACGCCGGGGGGGGTGCCTTCACTGAAGCTTTCTTT
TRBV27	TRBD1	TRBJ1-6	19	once	CASSLNSPQGASYNSPLHF	TGTGCCAGCAGTTTAAACAGTCCCCAGGGGGCTTCCTATAATTCACCCCTCCACTTT
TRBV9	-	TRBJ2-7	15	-	CASSVGDSFSYEQYF	TGTGCCAGCAGCGTAGGGGACTCTTTCTCCTACGAGCAGTACTTC
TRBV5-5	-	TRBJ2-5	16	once	CASSWGKGGGQETQYF	TGTGCCAGCAGCTGGGGGAAGGGTGGAGGGCAAGAGACCCAGTACTTC
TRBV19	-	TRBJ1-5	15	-	CASTARTGGNQPQHF	TGTGCCAGTACTGCACGAACAGGCGGCAATCAGCCCCAGCATTTT
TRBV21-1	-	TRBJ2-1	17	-	CASSESQGLSSYNEQFF	TGTGCCAGCAGCGAATCTCAGGGCTTAAGCTCCTACAATGAGCAGTTCTTC
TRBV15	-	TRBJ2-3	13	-	CATSRAGTDTQYF	TGTGCCACCAGCAGAGCGGGCACAGATACGCAGTATTTT
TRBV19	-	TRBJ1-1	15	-	CASSIWGTPNTEAFF	TGTGCCAGTAGTATTTGGGGGACACCAAACACTGAAGCTTTCTTT
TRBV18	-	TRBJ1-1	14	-	CASSAGSPDTEAFF	TGTGCCAGCTCCGCGGGCTCCCCTGACACTGAAGCTTTCTTT
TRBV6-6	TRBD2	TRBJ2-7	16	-	CASSGLGLAESYEQHF	TGTGCCAGCAGTGGATTGGGACTAGCGGAGTCCTACGAGCAGCACTTC
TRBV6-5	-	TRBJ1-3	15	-	CASATGLISGNTIYF	TGTGCCAGCGCGACTGGGTTGATCTCTGGAAACACCATATATTTT
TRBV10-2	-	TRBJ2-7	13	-	CASRKQVSDEQYF	TGCGCCAGCAGGAAACAGGTATCGGACGAGCAGTACTTC
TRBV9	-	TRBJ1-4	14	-	CASSVAGGVEKLFF	TGTGCCAGCAGCGTAGCTGGGGGCGTTGAAAAACTGTTTTTT
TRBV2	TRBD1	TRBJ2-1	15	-	CASFGDRGGSDEQFF	TGTGCCAGCTTCGGTGACAGGGGAGGTAGCGATGAGCAGTTCTTC
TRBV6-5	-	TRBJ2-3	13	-	CASSYSKTGTQYF	TGTGCCAGCAGTTACTCGAAGACAGGTACGCAGTATTTT
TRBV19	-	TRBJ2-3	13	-	CASSISARGAQYF	TGTGCCAGTAGTATCAGTGCCCGGGGTGCGCAGTATTTT
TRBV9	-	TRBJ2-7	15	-	CASSVGGESFYEQYF	TGTGCCAGCAGCGTAGGAGGCGAAAGTTTTTACGAGCAGTACTTC
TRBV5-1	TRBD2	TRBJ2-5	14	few	CASSGTGGQETQYF	TGCGCCAGCAGCGGGACGGGGGGGCAAGAGACCCAGTACTTC
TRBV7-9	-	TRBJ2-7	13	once	CASSLEAGNEQYF	TGTGCCAGCAGCTTAGAAGCCGGGAACGAGCAGTACTTC
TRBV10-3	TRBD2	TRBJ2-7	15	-	CAISEPGTSVLEQYF	TGTGCCATCAGTGAGCCTGGGACTAGCGTTTTGGAGCAGTACTTC
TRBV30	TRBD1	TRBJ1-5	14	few	CAWGQGDSNQPQHF	TGTGCCTGGGGACAGGGGGATAGCAATCAGCCCCAGCATTTT
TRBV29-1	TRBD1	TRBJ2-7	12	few	CSVGQLNYEQYF	TGCAGCGTGGGACAGCTAAACTACGAGCAGTACTTC